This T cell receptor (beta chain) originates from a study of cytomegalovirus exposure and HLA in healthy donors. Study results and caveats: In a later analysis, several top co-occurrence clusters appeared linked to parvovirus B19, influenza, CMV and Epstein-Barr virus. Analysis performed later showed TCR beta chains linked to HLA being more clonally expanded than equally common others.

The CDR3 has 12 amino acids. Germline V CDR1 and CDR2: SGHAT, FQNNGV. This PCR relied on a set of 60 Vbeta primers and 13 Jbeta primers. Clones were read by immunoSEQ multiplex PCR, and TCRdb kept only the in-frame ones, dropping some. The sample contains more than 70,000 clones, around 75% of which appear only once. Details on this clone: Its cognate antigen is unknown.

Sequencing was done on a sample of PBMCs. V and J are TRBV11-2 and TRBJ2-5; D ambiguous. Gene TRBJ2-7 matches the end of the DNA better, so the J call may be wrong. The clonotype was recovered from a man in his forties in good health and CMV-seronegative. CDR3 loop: CASSSRMSEQYF. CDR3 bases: TGTGCCAGCAGCTCCCGTATGAGCGAGCAGTACTTC.